Below, 15 T cell receptor beta chains from the same sample are listed, as sequenced in a study of T cell responses to AZD1222 COVID-19 vaccine. Here immunoSEQ multiplex PCR was the method, and the copy in TCRdb shows in-frame clones only, minus some. This table has 98,000 or so clones, roughly nine tenths appearing once. The material sequenced was peripheral blood, taken on day 0 of MenACWY control vaccination. Receptors were obtained from an adult in good health.

This clone has only a few counts. The J gene is TRBJ2-1, the V gene TRBV7-8; TRBD2 matches at 12 bases. In germline, CDR1 is SGHVS, CDR2 FQNEAQ. The length of the CDR3 is 14 residues. The ends lost 4 bases at V and 8 bases at J; junction bases unmatched: 3. CDR3 bases: TGTGCCAGCAGCTCTAGCGGGGGGGCCCATGAGCAGTTCTTC. It encodes CASSSSGGAHEQFF.

The rearrangement links TRBV15 to TRBJ2-1, with 9 positions matching TRBD2. The CDR3 has 20 residues. Per the germline V gene, CDR1 is LNHNV and CDR2 is YYDKDF (reference sequence). V was clipped by 0 bases and J by 0 bases; unmatched bases: 12. The CDR3 sequence: CATSRDLYKASGNSYNEQFF. DNA of the CDR3: TGTGCCACCAGCAGAGATCTCTATAAGGCTAGCGGGAACTCCTACAATGAGCAGTTCTTC.

The chain links TRBV3-1 (or the pseudogene TRBV3-2) to TRBJ2-7; 8 bases align to TRBD2. This CDR3 spans 16 amino acids. After removal of 4 bases from V and 0 bases from J, the junction contained 8 bases not matched to a gene. From germline, CDR1 is LGHDT and CDR2 YNNKEL (reference sequence). CDR3 nucleotides: TGTGCCAGCAGCCCAGGCGGGAGGCCCAACTCCTACGAGCAGTACTTC. It is translated as CASSPGGRPNSYEQYF.

The rearrangement links TRBV5-4 to TRBJ1-2, with 7 bases matching TRBD1. The CDR3 sequence is 13 residues long. CDR1 is SGHNT and CDR2 is YYREEE in the germline V gene (reference sequence). Trimming cost V 4 bases and J 3 bases; bases outside gene matches: 3. CDR3 region: CASSRDRDYGYTF. As DNA, the CDR3 is TGTGCCAGCAGCCGAGACAGGGACTATGGCTACACCTTC.

The chain carries TRBV19 and TRBJ1-6, with a tentative D call TRBD1 (6 bases). Trimming left V 6 bases short and J 7 bases short, with 22 bases between. Per germline, CDR1 LNHDA and CDR2 SQIVND (reference sequence). There are 17 residues in the CDR3. The CDR3 bases are TGTGCCAGTAGGATAACCGTATACAGGGTAGACAATTCACCCCTCCACTTT. It specifies CASRITVYRVDNSPLHF.

The CDR3 is CASSLAGPNEQFF. In DNA form, the CDR3 reads TGTGCCAGCAGCTTAGCAGGACCCAATGAGCAGTTCTTC. The chain carries TRBV11-3 and TRBJ2-1; D not certain. This CDR3 comprises 13 residues. The V end lost 1 base, the J end lost 6 bases, and 7 bases lay between the germline ends. Germline assignment: CDR1 SGHNT and CDR2 YENEEA.

In its sample, this clone was seen once. The chain joins TRBV9 to TRBJ1-2; D gene uncertain. Germline V gene lookup returns CDR1 SGDLS and CDR2 YYNGEE. The CDR3 contains 13 residues. V was shortened by 2 bases and J by 8 bases, with 13 bases between the two germline ends. The CDR3 DNA sequence: TGTGCCAGCAGCGTGGGGTTTTTAAAAGGCTACACCTTC. Protein sequence: CASSVGFLKGYTF.

The genes are TRBV19 and TRBJ2-1, with 8 nucleotides matching TRBD2. Germline CDR1 is LNHDA and CDR2 is SQIVND (reference sequence). This CDR3 has 15 residues. V dropped 6 bases and J dropped 2; count of bases not matched to a gene: 6. The CDR3 loop reads CASRPGLGTYNEQFF. In nucleotides, the CDR3 is TGTGCCAGTAGACCGGGACTAGGAACCTACAATGAGCAGTTCTTC.

This sequence joins TRBV29-1 and TRBJ1-2; maybe TRBD1 (6 bases). CDR1 is SQVTM and CDR2 is ANQGSEA in the germline V gene. Trimming removed 5 bases at V and 2 bases at J, with 15 bases between. CDR3 length: 14 residues. The CDR3 coding sequence is TGCAGCGTTCACAGGGCGGTGCCCAACTATGGCTACACCTTC. It yields the protein CSVHRAVPNYGYTF.

The V gene is TRBV19, the J gene TRBJ2-1, with unresolved D. The CDR3 is 12 amino acids. V lost 1 base and J lost 7, with 5 bases in between. CDR1 is LNHDA, CDR2 SQIVND, per germline (reference sequence). CDR3 sequence: CASSIGLNEQFF. The CDR3 DNA reads as TGTGCCAGTAGTATAGGCCTGAATGAGCAGTTCTTC.

This rearrangement joins TRBV7-9 to TRBJ2-7; 9 nucleotides agree with TRBD2. The CDR3 extends over 16 amino acids. CDR1 is SEHNR, CDR2 FQNEAQ, per germline (reference sequence). The V and J ends lost 2 bases and 4 bases, in that order; junction bases with no gene match: 9. The CDR3 sequence: CASSLSLAGEYYEQYF. The CDR3 DNA reads as TGTGCCAGCAGCTTATCACTAGCGGGCGAATATTACGAGCAGTACTTC.

This clone showed up just a few times. The chain employs TRBV6-7 and TRBJ1-6; maybe TRBD1 (6 bases). TRBV6-7 is an open reading frame whose function is uncertain. CDR3 size: 18 residues. V was trimmed by 0 bases and J by 4 bases, leaving 16 bases between them. The CDR3 spells CASSYSLSSGHYNSPLHF. The CDR3 DNA reads as TGTGCCAGCAGTTACTCGTTGTCTTCGGGACATTATAATTCACCCCTCCACTTT.

The V and J genes are TRBV12-3 or TRBV12-4 and TRBJ2-7; D gene ambiguous. This CDR3 is 12 amino acids long. The ends were cut back, 3 bases at V and 3 bases at J, with 6 bases in the middle. DNA of the CDR3: TGTGCCAGCAGTTTCTTCAGCTACGAGCAGTACTTC. It translates to CASSFFSYEQYF.

The V gene is TRBV6-1, the J gene TRBJ2-7; D perhaps matches TRBD1 (5 bases). V lost 3 bases to trimming and J lost 6 bases, with 12 bases between them. Germline assignment: CDR1 MNHNS and CDR2 SASEGT. The length of the CDR3 is 13 residues. CDR3 in amino acids: CASSEGQGREQYF. The DNA for the CDR3 is TGTGCCAGCAGTGAGGGGCAAGGACGCGAGCAGTACTTC.

The chain combines TRBV6-5 with TRBJ2-3, with 7 bases fitting TRBD2. This CDR3 region has 12 residues. V was clipped by 8 bases and J by 2 bases; unmatched bases: 1. Per germline, CDR1 MNHEY and CDR2 SVGAGI. The CDR3 sequence is CASGGVTDTQYF. The CDR3 nucleotides are TGTGCCAGCGGGGGGGTCACAGATACGCAGTATTTT.